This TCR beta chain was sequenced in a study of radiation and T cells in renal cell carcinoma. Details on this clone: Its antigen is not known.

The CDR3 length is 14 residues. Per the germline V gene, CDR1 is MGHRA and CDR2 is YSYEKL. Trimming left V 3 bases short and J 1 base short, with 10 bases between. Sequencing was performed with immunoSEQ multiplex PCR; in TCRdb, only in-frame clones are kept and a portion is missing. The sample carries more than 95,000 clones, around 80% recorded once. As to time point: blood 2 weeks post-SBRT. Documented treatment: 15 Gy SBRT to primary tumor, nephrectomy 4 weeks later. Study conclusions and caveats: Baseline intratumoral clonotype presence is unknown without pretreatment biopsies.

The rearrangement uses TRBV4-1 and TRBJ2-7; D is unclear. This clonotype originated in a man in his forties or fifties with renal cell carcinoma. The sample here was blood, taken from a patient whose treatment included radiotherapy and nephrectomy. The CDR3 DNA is TGCGCCAGCAGCCATGATGGGCGGTCCTACGAGCAGTACTTC. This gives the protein CASSHDGRSYEQYF.